Listed here are 10 T cell receptor beta chains from one sample, sequenced in a study of neurological immune-mediated disorders. Using its own MiXCR run on the 5' RACE reads, TCRdb lists one record per CDR3 protein. The repertoire holds about 22,000 distinct CDR3 sequences, approximately 5.9% seen once, with roughly 43% in the top ten. The sample was CD8+ T cells from blood. These receptors were collected from a man aged 18 to 30 in good health.

Ten or more counts support this clonotype. V is TRBV19 and J is TRBJ2-2, with D possibly TRBD2 on 5 matching bases. Trimming took off 5 bases at V and 5 bases at J, with 15 bases between the two ends. This CDR3 has 15 residues. Per germline, CDR1 LNHDA and CDR2 SQIVND (reference sequence). The CDR3 bases are TGTGCCAGTAGTTCGAGTCCCACGGGGACCGGGGAGCTGTTTTTT. It codes for CASSSSPTGTGELFF.

The sample holds many counts of this clonotype. The gene calls are TRBV7-9 and TRBJ2-1; a weak D match, TRBD1 (5 bases). With 9 bases removed from V and 6 bases from J, the gap between germline ends came to 15 bases. CDR3 size: 13 residues. CDR1 and CDR2 (germline): SEHNR, FQNEAQ (reference sequence). CDR3 sequence: CARVGLDGNEQFF. The CDR3 coding sequence is TGTGCCAGAGTGGGGCTCGACGGCAATGAGCAGTTCTTC.

V is TRBV13 and J is TRBJ1-1, with D possibly being TRBD1 (5 bases). CDR3 length: 13 residues. Germline values: CDR1 PRHDT, CDR2 FYEKMQ (reference sequence). The V and J ends lost 5 bases and 4 bases respectively, with 11 bases between them. CDR3 sequence reads: CASSQTGGTEAFF. CDR3 in DNA: TGTGCCAGCAGCCAGACCGGGGGCACTGAAGCTTTCTTT.

This clonotype was counted ten times or more. The gene calls are TRBV27 and TRBJ2-2; D may be TRBD1 (6 bases). The CDR3 length is 14 residues. Germline CDR1 reads MNHEY; CDR2 reads SMNVEV (reference sequence). V was shortened by 3 bases and J by 5 bases, with 10 bases between the two germline ends. Here the CDR3 reads CASSFLGATGELFF. The CDR3 DNA follows: TGTGCCAGCAGTTTTTTGGGGGCTACCGGGGAGCTGTTTTTT.

This clonotype was recorded at least ten times. The chain recombines TRBV6-5 with TRBJ2-7; 9 bases line up with TRBD1. CDR1 and CDR2 from the germline V gene are MNHEY and SVGAGI. The V gene end was trimmed by 4 bases and the J gene end by 5 bases; junction bases not matched to a gene: 9. The CDR3 is 15 amino acids. CDR3 loop: CASSLSGTGYNEQYF. The CDR3 DNA follows: TGTGCCAGCAGTTTATCCGGGACAGGGTACAACGAGCAGTACTTC.

This clonotype came up many times. The gene calls are TRBV6-6 and TRBJ2-6, with D hard to call. Trimming removed 0 bases at V and 2 bases at J, with 5 bases between. CDR3 length: 15 residues. Looked up from germline, CDR1 is MNHNY and CDR2 is SVGAGI (reference sequence). In DNA form, the CDR3 reads TGTGCCAGCAGTTACTCGGCCCCTGGGGCCAACGTCCTGACTTTC. This sequence encodes CASSYSAPGANVLTF.

This clonotype was recorded at least ten times. This chain uses TRBV9 with TRBJ1-1; tentative D call: TRBD1 (6 bases). The CDR3 has 13 residues. From germline, CDR1 is SGDLS and CDR2 YYNGEE. V lost 0 bases and J 5 bases, leaving 8 bases between the germline ends. The CDR3 bases are TGTGCCAGCAGCGTAGGGGGGGCTACTGAAGCTTTCTTT. Translation gives CASSVGGATEAFF. Variable domain in full (rest from reference TRBV9 and TRBJ1-1): DSGVTQTPKHLITATGQRVTLRCSPRSGDLSVYWYQQSLDQGLQFLIQYYNGEERAKGNILERFSAQQFPDLHSELNLSSLELGDSALYFCASSVGGATEAFFGQGTRLTVV.

At least ten counts were recorded for this clonotype. This chain joins TRBV19 and TRBJ1-5; D unresolved. V dropped 7 bases and J dropped 7 bases, with 14 bases sitting between them. Germline V gives CDR1 LNHDA, CDR2 SQIVND (reference sequence). The CDR3 has 13 residues. CDR3 sequence reads: CASNWGAGQPQHF. The CDR3 coding sequence is TGTGCCAGTAATTGGGGTGCGGGGCAGCCCCAGCATTTT.

In its sample, this clonotype was seen many times. V usage is TRBV20-1 and J usage is TRBJ2-7, with 9 nucleotides matching TRBD1. Germline V gene lookup returns CDR1 DFQATT and CDR2 SNEGSKA (reference sequence). The V segment lost 2 bases and the J segment 4 bases; nucleotides outside the gene matches: 6. This CDR3 is built from 14 residues. CDR3 sequence: CSARRTGEWYEQYF. The CDR3 coding sequence is TGCAGTGCTAGACGGACAGGGGAATGGTACGAGCAGTACTTC.

This clonotype occurred many times. The chain recombines TRBV5-1 with TRBJ1-1; unclear D gene. Germline V gives CDR1 SGHRS, CDR2 YFSETQ. The CDR3 consists of 14 residues. Trimming cost V 0 bases and J 3 bases, with 9 bases left between them. CDR3 bases: TGCGCCAGCAGCTTGGTTTCCGGGTACACTGAAGCTTTCTTT. Its translation: CASSLVSGYTEAFF.